These 25 T cell receptor beta chains were sequenced from one sample in a study of blood T cell repertoires in COVID-19. Data came from immunoSEQ multiplex PCR; TCRdb stores just in-frame clones and leaves some out. Among some 30,000 clones, roughly 89% were seen once, and the ten largest hold less than 15%. Sequenced sample: peripheral blood. Receptor source: a man between 65 and 80 years old with active COVID-19.

The gene calls are TRBV12-3 or TRBV12-4 and TRBJ1-1, with D unclear. CDR3 length: 11 amino acids. Trimming stripped 2 bases from V and 8 bases from J, with 6 bases between. CDR3 nucleotide sequence: TGTGCCAGCAGTTTACGGGTAGAAGCTTTCTTT. It yields the protein CASSLRVEAFF.

This clone occurred once. This chain links TRBV28 with TRBJ1-5, with D possibly matching TRBD1 (6 bases). V shed 6 bases and J shed 5 bases, with 11 bases lying between them. The V gene's germline CDR1 is MDHEN and CDR2 SYDVKM. This CDR3 comprises 13 residues. The CDR3 DNA is TGTGCCAGCAGAAGGGGGTTCGATCAGCCCCAGCATTTT. Its translation: CASRRGFDQPQHF.

The CDR3 nucleotides are TGTGCCAGCAGTGACTCGGCTAGCGGAATAGCTAGCACAGATACGCAGTATTTT. It specifies CASSDSASGIASTDTQYF. The chain uses TRBV6-4 and TRBJ2-3, with TRBD2 matching 7 bases. Unmatched junction bases numbered 9, after V lost 0 bases and J lost 0 bases. Germline V gene data show CDR1 as MRHNA and CDR2 as SNTAGT. The CDR3 spans 18 residues.

This sequence joins TRBV19 and TRBJ2-3; D is perhaps TRBD2 (5 bases). This CDR3 contains 15 residues. Germline V gene sequence: CDR1 LNHDA, CDR2 SQIVND (reference sequence). Trimming took 3 bases from V and 7 from J, leaving 17 bases between them. Here the CDR3 reads CASSIEGELQNTQYF. The CDR3 DNA reads as TGTGCCAGTAGTATCGAGGGAGAATTACAGAATACGCAGTATTTT.

The rearrangement uses TRBV28 and TRBJ1-1; possibly TRBD1 for D (5 bases). CDR3 length: 15 amino acids. The V end lost 3 bases, the J end lost 0 bases, and 11 bases lay between the germline ends. Germline lookup yields CDR1 MDHEN and CDR2 SYDVKM. CDR3 in amino acids: CASSFRGVLNTEAFF. In DNA form, the CDR3 reads TGTGCCAGCAGTTTTCGGGGGGTCTTGAACACTGAAGCTTTCTTT.

The gene calls are TRBV19 and TRBJ1-1; D might be TRBD1 (6 bases). The CDR3 is 13 amino acids. Germline V CDR1 and CDR2: LNHDA, SQIVND (reference sequence). V dropped 8 bases and J dropped 4 bases, with 14 bases sitting between them. The CDR3 region is CASARGLGTEAFF. The CDR3 DNA follows: TGTGCCAGTGCCAGGGGTTTGGGCACTGAAGCTTTCTTT.

J is TRBJ2-1 and V is TRBV9, with a weak D call TRBD2 (6 bases). V gave up 0 bases and J gave up 0 bases, with 7 bases separating them. This CDR3 comprises 15 residues. From germline, CDR1 is SGDLS and CDR2 YYNGEE. Here the CDR3 DNA reads TGTGCCAGCAGCGTAGTCGGGGGCTCCTACAATGAGCAGTTCTTC. Protein sequence: CASSVVGGSYNEQFF.

The gene calls are TRBV3-1 (or the pseudogene TRBV3-2) and TRBJ1-2; possibly TRBD1 for D (6 bases). The V end lost 2 bases, the J end lost 0 bases, and 7 bases lay between the germline ends. Germline CDR1 and CDR2: LGHDT and YNNKEL (reference sequence). CDR3 length equals 14 residues. CDR3 sequence (DNA): TGTGCCAGCAGCCAACAGGGGTCTAACTATGGCTACACCTTC. This codes for CASSQQGSNYGYTF.

J is TRBJ2-1 and V is TRBV30, with D perhaps matching TRBD2 (6 bases). Between the trimmed V and J ends, which lost 0 bases and 10 bases, there was a span of 16 bases. From germline, CDR1 is GTSNPN and CDR2 SVGIG (reference sequence). The CDR3 extends over 14 amino acids. The CDR3 protein is CAWSVTAGPREQFF. CDR3 bases: TGTGCCTGGAGTGTAACAGCGGGCCCCCGGGAGCAGTTCTTC. The full variable domain, its missing parts supplied by reference TRBV30 and TRBJ2-1, is SQTIHQWPATLVQPVGSPLSLECTVEGTSNPNLYWYRQAAGRGLQLLFYSVGIGQISSEVPQNLSASRPQDRQFILSSKKLLLSDSGFYLCAWSVTAGPREQFFGPGTRLTVL.

The chain links TRBV18 to TRBJ1-1; 8 positions agree with TRBD1. J gave up 5 bases and V 6 bases, and 8 bases lay outside the gene matches. The CDR3 is made up of 14 amino acids. Germline V CDR1 and CDR2: KGHSH, LQKENI. For the CDR3, the DNA is TGTGCCAGCTCCCCCGACAGGGGAAGAACTGAAGCTTTCTTT. Its translation is CASSPDRGRTEAFF.

V usage is TRBV10-3 and J usage is TRBJ1-1, with D maybe TRBD1 (6 bases). The CDR3 sequence is 14 residues long. Deletions cut 2 bases from V and 1 base from J, with 8 bases between. Germline V CDR1 and CDR2: ENHRY, SYGVKD. CDR3 nucleotide sequence: TGTGCCATCAGTGAGGACAGGCGGAACACTGAAGCTTTCTTT. Protein: CAISEDRRNTEAFF.

This clone was picked up a small number of times. The genes are TRBV5-1 and TRBJ1-6; 9 positions match TRBD1. Germline V CDR1 and CDR2: SGHRS, YFSETQ. After removal of 0 bases from V and 7 bases from J, the junction contained 2 bases not matched to a gene. The CDR3 totals 15 residues. CDR3 DNA: TGCGCCAGCAGCTTGGATGGACAGGGGAATTCACCCCTCCACTTT. This sequence encodes CASSLDGQGNSPLHF. Full variable domain (missing parts from reference TRBV5-1 and TRBJ1-6): KAGVTQTPRYLIKTRGQQVTLSCSPISGHRSVSWYQQTPGQGLQFLFEYFSETQRNKGNFPGRFSGRQFSNSRSEMNVSTLELGDSALYLCASSLDGQGNSPLHFGNGTRLTVT.

This sequence joins TRBV2 and TRBJ1-2, with 7 positions matching TRBD1. The ends lost 4 bases at V and 9 bases at J; junction bases unmatched: 8. The length of the CDR3 is 13 residues. Germline CDR1 reads SNHLY; CDR2 reads FYNNEI. In nucleotides, the CDR3 is TGTGCCAGCAGTGTGGGGACAGCCAATCGCTACACCTTC. Residues: CASSVGTANRYTF.

This chain links TRBV13 with TRBJ1-4; D is possibly TRBD1 (5 bases). CDR1 and CDR2 from the germline V gene are PRHDT and FYEKMQ (reference sequence). The CDR3 covers 14 residues. V lost 5 bases to trimming and J lost 8 bases, with 15 bases between them. CDR3 loop: CASSLGGIGEKLFF. Written as DNA, the CDR3 is TGTGCCAGCAGCCTGGGGGGGATAGGCGAAAAACTGTTTTTT.

This chain joins TRBV6-5 and TRBJ1-6, with D hard to call. Trimming left V 2 bases short and J 9 bases short, with 8 bases between. The CDR3 totals 13 residues. Germline V CDR1 and CDR2: MNHEY, SVGAGI. The CDR3 nucleotides are TGTGCCAGCAGTTACCGGGTTAGTTCACCCCTCCACTTT. It codes for CASSYRVSSPLHF.

V is TRBV9 and J is TRBJ2-1; 8 bases align to TRBD1. Looked up from germline, CDR1 is SGDLS and CDR2 is YYNGEE. The CDR3 has 16 residues. The V segment lost 4 bases and the J segment 4 bases; nucleotides outside the gene matches: 10. CDR3 loop: CASSPRTGKGYNEQFF. The CDR3 coding sequence is TGTGCCAGCAGCCCAAGGACAGGGAAGGGGTACAATGAGCAGTTCTTC. Full variable domain (rest looked up from reference TRBV9 and TRBJ2-1): DSGVTQTPKHLITATGQRVTLRCSPRSGDLSVYWYQQSLDQGLQFLIQYYNGEERAKGNILERFSAQQFPDLHSELNLSSLELGDSALYFCASSPRTGKGYNEQFFGPGTRLTVL.

CDR3 DNA sequence: TGTGCCAGAAGCTTGCAGGTGGAGGTTAGAGGTGTTGCGGGACGGAATGAAGCTTTCTTT. Encoded protein: CARSLQVEVRGVAGRNEAFF. V gene TRBV5-3 combines with J gene TRBJ1-1, with a weak D call TRBD1 (5 bases). TRBV5-3 is an ORF; its function is uncertain. The CDR3 length is 20 residues. Deletions cut 1 base from V and 7 bases from J, with 32 bases between.

This rearrangement joins TRBV27 to TRBJ2-3, with 9 positions matching TRBD2. The CDR3 length is 13 residues. Trimming cost V 8 bases and J 5 bases; bases outside gene matches: 5. Germline loops: CDR1 MNHEY, CDR2 SMNVEV (reference sequence). The CDR3 sequence: CASPAGGIDTQYF. CDR3 sequence (DNA): TGTGCCAGCCCGGCGGGAGGGATAGATACGCAGTATTTT.

The chain joins TRBV5-4 to TRBJ2-3; 9 positions agree with TRBD2. The CDR3 is 16 residues long. The trim removed 5 bases at V and 2 bases at J, leaving 9 bases unmatched. CDR1 and CDR2 (germline): SGHNT, YYREEE (reference sequence). The CDR3 region is CASRKWTSEVTDTQYF. Written as DNA, the CDR3 is TGTGCCAGCAGAAAATGGACTAGCGAAGTCACAGATACGCAGTATTTT.

A word on this clone: Germline is not matched at one junction end, which may reflect a read error. The V and J genes are TRBV6-5 and TRBJ1-2; TRBD1 matches at 9 bases. The CDR3 length is 14 residues. Germline values: CDR1 MNHEY, CDR2 SVGAGI. CDR3 loop: CTSSPGDRAGGYTF. The CDR3 bases are TGTACCAGCAGCCCAGGGGACAGGGCTGGGGGCTACACCTTC.

This sequence joins TRBV10-3 and TRBJ2-1; TRBD1 might be the D (5 bases). V was pared by 0 bases and J by 5 bases, with 11 bases between. This CDR3 contains 15 residues. Germline CDR1 is ENHRY and CDR2 is SYGVKD. The CDR3 sequence: CAISESGPADNEQFF. The CDR3 coding sequence is TGTGCCATCAGTGAGTCGGGGCCGGCCGACAATGAGCAGTTCTTC.

The chain employs TRBV5-4 and TRBJ2-7; 8 bases are shared with TRBD2. This CDR3 has 17 residues. The V gene's germline CDR1 is SGHNT and CDR2 YYREEE (reference sequence). With 4 bases clipped from V and 0 bases from J, the junction kept 12 bases outside the gene matches. In DNA form, the CDR3 reads TGTGCCAGCAGCGCAACCTCCTTCGGGACTAGCTCCTACGAGCAGTACTTC. This encodes CASSATSFGTSSYEQYF.

The chain employs TRBV6-2 or TRBV6-3 and TRBJ2-6, with 8 nucleotides matching TRBD1. Germline values: CDR1 MNHEY, CDR2 SVGEGT. V lost 2 bases and J lost 0; bases outside the gene matches: 9. The CDR3 sequence is 19 residues long. DNA of the CDR3: TGTGCCAGCAGTTACGCGAAACGGACAGGGTTCTCTGGGGCCAACGTCCTGACTTTC. This translates into CASSYAKRTGFSGANVLTF.

V gene TRBV2 combines with J gene TRBJ2-2, with 8 bases identical to TRBD1. Germline values: CDR1 SNHLY, CDR2 FYNNEI. CDR3 length: 15 residues. J gave up 3 bases and V 4 bases, and 4 bases lay outside the gene matches. As DNA, the CDR3 is TGTGCCAGCAGTGTATCACAGGGGGACACCGGGGAGCTGTTTTTT. Protein product: CASSVSQGDTGELFF.

The gene calls are TRBV24-1 and TRBJ2-1, with 8 bases identical to TRBD1. The CDR3 contains 16 residues. The V gene's germline CDR1 is KGHDR and CDR2 SFDVKD. The trim removed 4 bases at V and 8 bases at J, leaving 12 bases unmatched. CDR3 nucleotide sequence: TGTGCCACCAGTGACACAGGGCAGGGGGCCTCCCATGAGCAGTTCTTC. Protein: CATSDTGQGASHEQFF.